The sequence of this TCR beta chain was determined in a study of cytomegalovirus exposure and HLA in healthy donors (dated by TCRdb to about 2017). For the wider study: In an earlier analysis of approximately 500 of the donors, roughly 300 Gb of sequence data and 100 million or so unique TCR beta sequences from about 179 million T cells were reported. An early release covering about 600 HLA-typed donors comprised approximately 300 gigabases of sequencing data and tens of millions of unique TCR sequences. Of the 350 to 450 genotyped donors, roughly 85% fell in the genetic ancestry cluster associated with self-reported Caucasian donors. The study was designed to test whether signatures of past pathogen exposure could be identified by cataloging public T cell receptors. Using immunosequencing, the study profiled T cell repertoires from some 670 subjects and related those repertoires to cytomegalovirus serostatus. Along with the roughly 670-subject first cohort, a separate validation cohort of some 130 different subjects was used. To predict cytomegalovirus infection status, the study brought together high-throughput TCR immunosequencing, statistical association of individual TCRs with disease status, and machine learning. In a later analysis, previously published TCR beta repertoires from 550 to 700 donors were re-analyzed and high-resolution HLA genotyping was added so that TCR occurrence patterns could be studied. Rather than using new phenotypic data, the later analysis identified candidate immune exposures from TCR beta sequences and from how often those sequences occurred across donors. In an earlier analysis of 587 of the donors, high-throughput TCR beta sequencing was used to judge whether each TCR beta V gene segment behaved as functional or pseudogenic. Donor age, sex, ethnicity and CMV serostatus were compiled alongside the repertoire data. A later genetic analysis used genome-wide SNP genotypes for about 55% of the 666 donors, treating that subset as a discovery cohort. All discovery cohort repertoires had been generated using a single sequencing platform. HLA typing included class I and class II loci at four-digit resolution. Typing coverage differed by locus: A, B, C, DRB1 and DQB1 were typed in about 620-640 donors, DQA1 in 500 to 550, DPA1 in approximately 600, and DPB1 in just under 490. Roughly five DR-DQ haplotypes were treated as single units for association and clustering because of strong linkage in the cohort. Among a few hundred genotyped donors of the cohort, an average of roughly 240,000 unique TCR beta nucleotide sequences were sequenced per donor, roughly 20% of them non-productive. Findings and caveats that apply to the study as a whole: The presence/absence analyses assumed that sequencing depth was roughly uniform across donors, and that assumption may not be true. Some IMGT-functional V segments, including TRBV6-2 and TRBV6-3, could not be distinguished by the 87-base-pair reads and were therefore excluded. The study gave a list of 150 to 200 TCR beta chains associated with cytomegalovirus. A later analysis associated 16,951 TCR beta sequences with specific HLA alleles at a false discovery rate of 0.05. The only immune exposure information available for the cohort was CMV serostatus. A further reported finding was that TCR beta sequences accurately predicted the HLA-A and HLA-B alleles for most subjects in the first cohort. Correlated functional status among segregating V segments might reflect linkage disequilibrium, but an unknown experimental factor could not be ruled out. The authors suggested that the approach could potentially be generalized to other disease states and immunological phenotypes. A later analysis found that HLA-associated TCR beta chains were more clonally expanded and had lower generation probabilities than equally common non-associated chains. Most TCR sequences were seen in very few donors, while some public TCRs were found in many individuals. Because counts were too low, under 20 rarely observed V segments, including chromosome 9 orphons, were left out of the earlier analysis of 587 of the donors. In an earlier analysis of some 500 of the donors, most TCR beta V segments were observed in productive rearrangements about 87% or about 30% of the time, broadly matching IMGT annotations. In a later genetic analysis, fewer N-insertions in productive TCRs were reported among donors in an Asian-associated ancestry cluster than the approximately 710-donor mean. A cluster of highly shared sequence variants was judged likely to be a technical artifact of the sequencing pipeline. In both the original and validation cohorts, the classifier was reported to diagnose cytomegalovirus status with high specificity and sensitivity. An association between a missense DCLRE1C variant and V-gene and J-gene trimming of TCR beta chains was found in a later genetic analysis and replicated in an independent cohort. In a later analysis, most CMV-associated TCR beta chains were found to appear HLA-restricted, with HLA associations seemingly driven largely by CMV exposure. A later analysis reported that several top co-occurrence clusters appeared linked to parvovirus B19, influenza, CMV and Epstein-Barr virus. A later analysis found that TCR association rates varied across HLA loci, with DRB1 alleles showing the most associated TCRs and HLA-C alleles the fewest. Because some donors lacked HLA typing at each locus, the association tests relied only on the typed subset. When HLA alleles, especially DR and DQ, strongly co-occurred, TCR associations were difficult to assign to individual alleles. In vitro tests confirmed that three of the cytomegalovirus-associated TCR beta chains recognize cytomegalovirus antigens. Only TCR beta chains were sequenced in this cohort, and the absence of alpha or paired-chain data limited detectable features.

Receptor amplification or capture employed the immunoSEQ multiplex PCR assay. For the multiplex PCR, a mixture combining 60 forward primers for TCR Vbeta segments and 13 reverse primers for TCR Jbeta segments was used. Amplification of the CDR3 region of rearranged TCR beta genes was performed with a multiplex PCR assay on genomic DNA. On the Illumina HiSeq System, the amplified TCR beta libraries were sequenced as 87-base-pair reads. The study's processing was this. In a later analysis, tens of millions of unique TCR beta chains were counted across the 690 or so repertoires, and about 9.9 million of these chains were shared by at least two donors. A nearest-neighbor algorithm error-corrected the raw reads and collapsed the reads into unique sequences, merging closely related sequences to remove PCR and sequencing errors. Alignment of CDR3 sequences to IMGT reference sequences was used to assign V, D and J gene segments. For a sequence to be retained, at least a six-nucleotide match to both a V gene segment and a J gene segment was required. A rearrangement counted as productive if the CDR3 had no stop codons and remained in frame with V and J, and every other rearrangement counted as non-productive. Following IMGT convention, CDR3 was defined as the stretch from the second conserved V-encoded cysteine up to the conserved J-encoded phenylalanine. In an earlier analysis of some 550 of the donors, sequences lacking an unambiguous match to a single V gene segment were excluded. An earlier analysis of almost 600 of the donors classified V segments as functional when productive rearrangements were above 56.7% and as segregating when the standard deviation between donors was above 5%. To diagnose cytomegalovirus status from the catalog of TCR beta chain sequences, a statistical classification framework was built. In a later analysis, V and J genes were assigned by comparing TCR nucleotide sequences against IMGT/GENE-DB human TR gene sequences. In a later analysis, CDR3 sequences and most-parsimonious VDJ recombination scenarios were assigned using the TCRdist pipeline. A later analysis defined each TCR beta chain by its CDR3 amino acid sequence plus V-gene family, and excluded reads lacking a unique V-gene family. A later analysis removed roughly 590 highly shared, low-generation-probability nucleotide sequences to deal with suspected cross-contamination and a sequencing artifact. In a later analysis, a clonal expansion index was calculated for each public chain from normalized within-repertoire ranks of inferred template counts. In a later analysis, generation probabilities were computed with a VDJ recombination model fitted to out-of-frame rearrangements, and the resulting probabilities were checked against IGoR. Hypergeometric tests were used in a later analysis to score TCR-TCR, TCR-HLA and TCR-CMV co-occurrence, with a repertoire-size bias correction applied to the TCR pairs. False discovery rates were estimated in a later analysis by permuting HLA or CMV assignments 20 times. In a later analysis, co-occurring TCRs were grouped using DBSCAN, with TCRdist sequence similarity added in when clustering inside HLA-allele-positive subsets. For co-occurrence clustering, repertoires with fewer than 30,000 or more than 120,000 public chains were excluded, along with a handful of repertoires with anomalous nucleotide sharing. Imported from immuneACCESS, the table was reduced by TCRdb to in-frame sequences with V and J called. These copies leave out some clones; in studies compared against another copy, an unresolved V gene accounts for under half, and the cause of the remainder is not known. V and J calls and clone size are those listed in that table; D and trimming were worked out from the DNA. The sample profile shows some 150,000 clones; approximately 80% of them were found once. Around 6.7% of the sample belongs to the ten largest clones.

CDR1 and CDR2 were assigned from the germline V gene as SGHAT and FQNNGV. Relative to germline, V is 5 bases shorter and J is 7 bases shorter, with 11 bases between their ends. The CDR3 goes from the cysteine to the phenylalanine over 12 residues. This entry keeps only the CDR3 DNA: 36 bases, framed from base 1. The cohort was made up of about 610 healthy bone marrow donors. Cohort members were all nominally healthy when sampled, although unrecorded immune exposures were likely present. The donor tested CMV seropositive and was one of the 289 seropositive cohort members. A peripheral blood sample was collected from each donor, and TCR beta sequencing was performed on peripheral blood mononuclear cells. The Qiagen DNeasy Blood Extraction Kit was used to extract genomic DNA from the blood cell samples. Remarks on this clone: Its antigen remains undetermined. One base away there is no much larger clone; base qualities are not given.

The sequence links TRBV11-2 to TRBJ1-2, with TRBD1 tentatively as D gene (6 bases match). Sequenced sample: PBMCs. This receptor was identified in a woman aged 25 to 39 in good health and CMV-seropositive. The DNA is TGTGCCAGCAGCCCCGGGACAACTGGCTACACCTTC. It is translated as CASSPGTTGYTF.